This T cell receptor beta chain appears in the sequencing data of a study of blood T cell repertoires in COVID-19. The overall study: Researchers got acute and convalescent COVID-19 samples from the United States, Italy and Spain. The cDNA or gDNA used as material had been derived from T cells, B-cell-depleted T cells, or PBMCs.

This CDR3 has 14 residues. The germline V gene has CDR1 SGHTA and CDR2 FQGNSA. V lost 0 bases to trimming and J lost 2 bases; unmatched junction nucleotides: 0. Per the original methods: Nucleated cell number was recorded as an estimate derived from reference gene primer amplification. The assay was immunoSEQ multiplex PCR, and TCRdb's table has in-frame clones only and misses some. Clonal size and the V and J genes are those of that table, whereas D and trimming came from the DNA. The repertoire holds over 50,000 clones, over 70% seen once, with 15% in the top ten. The sequence came from a human donor with active or convalescent COVID-19. The donor label of this sample is uncertain. The chain links TRBV7-2 to TRBJ1-2; 7 positions agree with TRBD1. Sequencing input: peripheral blood. Written as DNA, the CDR3 is TGTGCCAGCAGCTTAGCGACAGGGAACTATGGCTACACCTTC. Translated, it gives CASSLATGNYGYTF.